A selection of T cell receptor beta chains follows, all from one sample in a study of T cells in Graves' hyperthyroidism and ophthalmopathy. TCRdb re-derived calls from the multiplex PCR reads in MiXCR, one entry per CDR3 protein. The data show roughly 800,000 distinct CDR3 sequences, around 38% seen once. The specimen was blood. The receptors originated from a man between 18 and 35 years old with Graves' hyperthyroidism. The CDR3 runs from the conserved cysteine through the conserved F or W.

J gene	V gene	CDR3 protein
TRBJ2-7	TRBV15	CATSSPGQSSYEQYF
TRBJ1-5	TRBV5-1	CASSYSGGDQPQHF
TRBJ2-7	TRBV11-2	CASSLGLQGSSYEQYF
TRBJ1-6	TRBV16	CASSQYGTYNSPLHF
TRBJ2-2	TRBV7-6	CASSPVERQGSGELFF
TRBJ1-2	TRBV10-2	CASSETGQGNYGYTF
TRBJ1-6	TRBV2	CASSEPLHF
TRBJ2-7	TRBV7-2	CASSLLLAGPEQYF
TRBJ2-6	TRBV11-2	CASSSPDQALGRVLTF
TRBJ2-7	TRBV20-1	CSARDLSGGTLHEQYF
TRBJ1-3	TRBV7-8	CASSQTPVTSGNTIYF
TRBJ1-6	TRBV25-1	CASSLQGEPLHF
TRBJ1-3	TRBV25-1	CASSIGGNTIYF
TRBJ2-7	TRBV29-1	CSSSVVKPLYEQYF
TRBJ1-2	TRBV5-1	CASSYQGGDHYGYTF
TRBJ1-5	TRBV12-3/TRBV12-4	CASSTDRSNQPQHF
TRBJ2-5	TRBV7-9	CASSALDETQYF
TRBJ1-1	TRBV9	CASSQNLQVNTEAFF
TRBJ1-5	TRBV6-5	CASDRTGEIRNQPQHF
TRBJ2-2	TRBV2	CASSEGRGGELFF
TRBJ1-5	TRBV10-3	CATGTGGDLSNQPQHF
TRBJ2-7	TRBV5-1	CASRLGGSVSYEQYF
TRBJ1-1	TRBV9	CASSVVWSTEAFF
TRBJ1-3	TRBV12-3/TRBV12-4	CASTGWAGNTIYF
TRBJ2-5	TRBV6-6	CASSLTARQETQYF
TRBJ2-6	TRBV7-3	CASSLRGPGANVLTF
TRBJ1-2	TRBV20-1	CSARGQGADYGYTF
TRBJ2-7	TRBV6-5	CAISEFLSYEQYF
TRBJ2-2	TRBV7-8	CASSKGGLWQMNTGELFF
TRBJ2-7	TRBV29-1	CSVETGESSYEQYF
TRBJ2-7	TRBV19	CASSIRPTYEQYF
TRBJ2-7	TRBV27	CASMVAGGGEQYF
TRBJ2-5	TRBV2	CASRVRVETQYF
TRBJ2-7	TRBV7-2	CASSLDAGVSYEQYF
TRBJ2-6	TRBV7-8	CASSLAVTWWANVLTF
TRBJ2-5	TRBV5-1	CASTGEETQYF
TRBJ2-5	TRBV4-1	CASSRRGAREETQYF
TRBJ2-5	TRBV20-1	CSGTPRETQYF
TRBJ2-5	TRBV20-1	CSASPGSAETQYF
TRBJ1-2	TRBV2	CASSRQVCKGYTF
TRBJ1-2	TRBV4-1	CASSQGVRTNYGYTF
TRBJ2-7	TRBV7-2	CASSSPGDGRAEQYF
TRBJ2-7	TRBV20-1	CSARDEPSSYEQYF
TRBJ1-3	TRBV5-1	CASSLDGDTIYF
TRBJ2-5	TRBV3-1	CASSQTDGNQPQYF
TRBJ1-1	TRBV29-1	CSVRPPGQLNTEAFF
TRBJ1-2	TRBV25-1	CASSAAGYSYGYTF
TRBJ2-7	TRBV7-2	CASNPLESSYEQYF
TRBJ1-6	TRBV25-1	CASSATTGLGSPLHF
TRBJ2-2	TRBV5-6	CASSPTGARELFF
TRBJ1-5	TRBV20-1	CSARGRGQTISNQPQHF